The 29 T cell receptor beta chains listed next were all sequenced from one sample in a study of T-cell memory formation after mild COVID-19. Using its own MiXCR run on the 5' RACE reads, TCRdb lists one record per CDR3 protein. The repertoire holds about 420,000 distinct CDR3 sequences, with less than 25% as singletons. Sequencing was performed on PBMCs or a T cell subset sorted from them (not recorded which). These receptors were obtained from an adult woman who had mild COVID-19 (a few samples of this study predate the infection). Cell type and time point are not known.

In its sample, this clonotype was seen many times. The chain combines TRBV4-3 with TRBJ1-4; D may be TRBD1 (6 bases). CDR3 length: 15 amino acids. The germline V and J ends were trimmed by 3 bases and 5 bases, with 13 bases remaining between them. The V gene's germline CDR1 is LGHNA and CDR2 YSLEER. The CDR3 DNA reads TGCGCCAGCAGCCAGCAACAGGGAGGGAATGAAAAACTGTTTTTT. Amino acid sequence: CASSQQQGGNEKLFF.

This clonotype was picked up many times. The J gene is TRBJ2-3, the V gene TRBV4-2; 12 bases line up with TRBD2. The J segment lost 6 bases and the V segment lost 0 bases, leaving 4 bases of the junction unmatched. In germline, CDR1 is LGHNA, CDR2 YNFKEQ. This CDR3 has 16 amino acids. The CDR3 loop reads CASSQEASGGADTQYF. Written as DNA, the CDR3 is TGTGCCAGCAGCCAAGAAGCTAGCGGGGGGGCCGATACGCAGTATTTT.

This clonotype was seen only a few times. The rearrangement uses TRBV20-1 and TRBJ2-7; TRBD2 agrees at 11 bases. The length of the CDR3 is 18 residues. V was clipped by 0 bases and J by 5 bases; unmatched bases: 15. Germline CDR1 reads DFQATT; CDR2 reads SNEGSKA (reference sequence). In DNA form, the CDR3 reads TGCAGTGCTAGAGACGTAGCGGGAGGGCGTATGAGAAGCAACGAGCAGTACTTC. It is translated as CSARDVAGGRMRSNEQYF.

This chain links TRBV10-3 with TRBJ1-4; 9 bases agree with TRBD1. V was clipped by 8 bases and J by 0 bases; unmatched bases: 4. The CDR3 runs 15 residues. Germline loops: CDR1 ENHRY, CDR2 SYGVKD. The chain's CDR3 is CAISRTGATNEKLFF. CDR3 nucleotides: TGTGCCATCTCGCGGACAGGGGCAACTAATGAAAAACTGTTTTTT.

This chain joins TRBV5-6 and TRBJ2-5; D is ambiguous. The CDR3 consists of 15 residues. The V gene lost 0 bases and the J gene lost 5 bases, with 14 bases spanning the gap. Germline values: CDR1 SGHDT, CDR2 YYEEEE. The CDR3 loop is CASSLVGQLWETQYF. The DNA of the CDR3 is TGTGCCAGCAGCTTGGTGGGCCAGCTATGGGAGACCCAGTACTTC.

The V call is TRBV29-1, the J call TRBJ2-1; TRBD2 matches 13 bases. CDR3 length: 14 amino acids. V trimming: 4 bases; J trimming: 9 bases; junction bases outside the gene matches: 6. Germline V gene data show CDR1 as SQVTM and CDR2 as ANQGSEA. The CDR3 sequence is CSVGPRLAGGEQFF. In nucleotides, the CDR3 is TGCAGCGTTGGCCCCCGACTAGCGGGAGGTGAGCAGTTCTTC.

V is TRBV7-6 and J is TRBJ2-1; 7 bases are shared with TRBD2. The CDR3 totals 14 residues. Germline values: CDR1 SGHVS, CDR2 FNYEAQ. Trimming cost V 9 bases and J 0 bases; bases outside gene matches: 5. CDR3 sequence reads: CARLAPSSYNEQFF. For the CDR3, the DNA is TGTGCCAGACTAGCGCCGAGCTCCTACAATGAGCAGTTCTTC.

CDR3 loop: CASSSRIQGGIEKLFF. The CDR3 bases are TGTGCCAGCAGTTCAAGGATACAGGGGGGGATTGAAAAACTGTTTTTT. V and J are TRBV27 and TRBJ1-4; 8 positions agree with TRBD1. With 4 bases clipped from V and 7 bases from J, the junction kept 11 bases outside the gene matches. The CDR3 covers 16 residues. Germline CDR1 is MNHEY and CDR2 is SMNVEV (reference sequence).

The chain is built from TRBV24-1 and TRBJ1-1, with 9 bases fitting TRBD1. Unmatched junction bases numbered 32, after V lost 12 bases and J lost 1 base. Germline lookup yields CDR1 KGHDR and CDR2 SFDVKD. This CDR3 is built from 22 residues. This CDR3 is CASSQTPRRGQGFAFPNTEAFF. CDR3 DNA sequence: TGTGCCTCCTCTCAAACCCCCCGCCGGGGACAGGGTTTCGCTTTTCCGAACACTGAAGCTTTCTTT.

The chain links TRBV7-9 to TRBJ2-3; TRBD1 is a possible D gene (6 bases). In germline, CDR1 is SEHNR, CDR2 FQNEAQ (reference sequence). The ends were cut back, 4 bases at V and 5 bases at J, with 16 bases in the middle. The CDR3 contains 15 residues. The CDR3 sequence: CASSSGTPGQDTQYF. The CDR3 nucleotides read TGTGCCAGCAGCTCCGGGACACCAGGGCAAGATACGCAGTATTTT.

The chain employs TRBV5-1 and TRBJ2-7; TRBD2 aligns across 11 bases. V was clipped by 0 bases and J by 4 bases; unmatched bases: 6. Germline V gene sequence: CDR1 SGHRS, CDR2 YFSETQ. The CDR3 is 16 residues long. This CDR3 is CASSLVVSSGRYEQYF. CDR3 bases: TGCGCCAGCAGCTTGGTGGTGTCTAGCGGGAGGTACGAGCAGTACTTC.

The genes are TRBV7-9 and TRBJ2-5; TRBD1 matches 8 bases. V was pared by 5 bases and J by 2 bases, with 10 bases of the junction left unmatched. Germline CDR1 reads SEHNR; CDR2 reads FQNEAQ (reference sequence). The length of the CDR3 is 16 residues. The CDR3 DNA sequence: TGTGCCAGCAGCGGTCCGGACGGACAGGGTCAAGAGACCCAGTACTTC. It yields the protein CASSGPDGQGQETQYF. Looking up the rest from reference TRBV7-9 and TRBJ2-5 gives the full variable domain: DTGVSQNPRHKITKRGQNVTFRCDPISEHNRLYWYRQTLGQGPEFLTYFQNEAQLEKSRLLSDRFSAERPKGSFSTLEIQRTEQGDSAMYLCASSGPDGQGQETQYFGPGTRLLVL.

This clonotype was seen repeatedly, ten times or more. This CDR3 reads CASSSYLGQMNTEAFF. For the CDR3, the DNA is TGTGCCAGCAGTTCCTATCTGGGACAGATGAACACTGAAGCTTTCTTT. V usage is TRBV12-3 or TRBV12-4 and J usage is TRBJ1-1, with TRBD1 matching over 7 bases. The CDR3 consists of 16 residues. The trim removed 4 bases at V and 0 bases at J, leaving 8 bases unmatched.

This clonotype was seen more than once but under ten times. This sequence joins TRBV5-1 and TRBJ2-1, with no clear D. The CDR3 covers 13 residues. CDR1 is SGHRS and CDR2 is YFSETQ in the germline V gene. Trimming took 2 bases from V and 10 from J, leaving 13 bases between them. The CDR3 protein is CASSFEVSPEQFF. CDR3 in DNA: TGCGCCAGCAGCTTCGAGGTTTCCCCGGAGCAGTTCTTC.

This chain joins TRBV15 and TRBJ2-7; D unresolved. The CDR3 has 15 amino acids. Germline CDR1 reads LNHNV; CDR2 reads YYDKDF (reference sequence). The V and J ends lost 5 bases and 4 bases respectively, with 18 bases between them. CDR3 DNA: TGTGCCACCAGCTCAGGTGGTAGTCGCTTTTACGAGCAGTACTTC. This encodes CATSSGGSRFYEQYF.

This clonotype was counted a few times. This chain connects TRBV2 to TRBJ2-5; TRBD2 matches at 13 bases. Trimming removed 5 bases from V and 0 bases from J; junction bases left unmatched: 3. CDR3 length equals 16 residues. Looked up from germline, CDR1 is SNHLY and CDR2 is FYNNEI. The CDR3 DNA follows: TGTGCCAGCAGTTTGGGACTAGCGGGGAACCAAGAGACCCAGTACTTC. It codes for CASSLGLAGNQETQYF.

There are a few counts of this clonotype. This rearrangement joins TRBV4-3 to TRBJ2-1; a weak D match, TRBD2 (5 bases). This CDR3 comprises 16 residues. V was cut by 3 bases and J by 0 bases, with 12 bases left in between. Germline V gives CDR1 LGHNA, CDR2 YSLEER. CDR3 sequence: CASSQIAQSSYNEQFF. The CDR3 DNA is TGCGCCAGCAGCCAGATAGCGCAGAGCTCCTACAATGAGCAGTTCTTC.

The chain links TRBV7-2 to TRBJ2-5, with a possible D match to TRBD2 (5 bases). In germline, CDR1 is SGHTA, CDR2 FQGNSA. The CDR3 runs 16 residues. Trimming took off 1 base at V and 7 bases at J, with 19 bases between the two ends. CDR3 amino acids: CASSLVVASRLGTQYF. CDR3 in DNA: TGTGCCAGCAGCTTAGTAGTTGCTAGCCGGCTCGGGACCCAGTACTTC.

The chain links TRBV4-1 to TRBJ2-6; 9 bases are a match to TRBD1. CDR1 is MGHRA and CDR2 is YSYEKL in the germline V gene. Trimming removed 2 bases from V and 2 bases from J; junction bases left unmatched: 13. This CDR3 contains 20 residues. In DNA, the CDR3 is TGCGCCAGCAGCCAACTCATCCCCGGACAGGGGAAGGCTGGGGCCAACGTCCTGACTTTC. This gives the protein CASSQLIPGQGKAGANVLTF.

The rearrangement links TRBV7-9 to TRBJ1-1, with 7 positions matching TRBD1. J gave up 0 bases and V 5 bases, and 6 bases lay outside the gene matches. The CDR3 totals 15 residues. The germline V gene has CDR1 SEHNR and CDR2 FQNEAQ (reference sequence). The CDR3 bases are TGTGCCAGCAGCCCAGGGGGGGGAGTGAACACTGAAGCTTTCTTT. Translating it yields CASSPGGGVNTEAFF.

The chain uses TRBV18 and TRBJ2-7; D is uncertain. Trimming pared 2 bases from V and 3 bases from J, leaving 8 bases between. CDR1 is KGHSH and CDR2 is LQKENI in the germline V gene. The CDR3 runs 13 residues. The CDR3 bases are TGTGCCAGCTCACCAGCGAGGAGCTACGAGCAGTACTTC. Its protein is CASSPARSYEQYF.

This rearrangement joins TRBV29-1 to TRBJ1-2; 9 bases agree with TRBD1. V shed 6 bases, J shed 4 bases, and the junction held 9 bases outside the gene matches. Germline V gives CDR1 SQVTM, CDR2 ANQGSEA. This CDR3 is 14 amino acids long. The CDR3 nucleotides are TGCAGCGTATCAACGGACAGGGGTGGCTATGGCTACACCTTC. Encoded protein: CSVSTDRGGYGYTF.

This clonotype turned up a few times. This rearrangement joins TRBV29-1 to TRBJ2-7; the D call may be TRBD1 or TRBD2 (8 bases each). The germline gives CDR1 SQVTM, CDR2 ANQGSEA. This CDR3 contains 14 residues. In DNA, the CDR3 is TGCAGTGCGGGGGGAATGGGACAGGTGGGGAAGCAGTACTTC. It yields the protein CSAGGMGQVGKQYF.

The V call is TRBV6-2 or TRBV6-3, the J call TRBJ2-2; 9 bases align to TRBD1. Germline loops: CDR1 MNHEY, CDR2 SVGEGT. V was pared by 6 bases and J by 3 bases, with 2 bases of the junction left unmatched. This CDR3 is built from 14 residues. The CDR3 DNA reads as TGTGCCAGCAGACAGGGGGCAGACACCGGGGAGCTGTTTTTT. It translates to CASRQGADTGELFF.

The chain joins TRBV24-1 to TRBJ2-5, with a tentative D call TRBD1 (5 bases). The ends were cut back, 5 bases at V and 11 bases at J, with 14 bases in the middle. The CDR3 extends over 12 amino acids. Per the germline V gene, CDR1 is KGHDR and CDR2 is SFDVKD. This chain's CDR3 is CATSASGPIQYF. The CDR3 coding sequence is TGTGCCACCAGTGCCTCAGGGCCCATACAGTACTTC.

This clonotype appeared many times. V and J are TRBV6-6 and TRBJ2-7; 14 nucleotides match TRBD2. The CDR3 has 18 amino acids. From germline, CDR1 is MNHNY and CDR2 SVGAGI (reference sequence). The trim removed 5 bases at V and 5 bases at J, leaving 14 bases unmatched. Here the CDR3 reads CASSGGLAGGPFPNEQYF. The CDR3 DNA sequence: TGTGCCAGCAGTGGCGGACTAGCGGGGGGCCCTTTTCCCAACGAGCAGTACTTC.

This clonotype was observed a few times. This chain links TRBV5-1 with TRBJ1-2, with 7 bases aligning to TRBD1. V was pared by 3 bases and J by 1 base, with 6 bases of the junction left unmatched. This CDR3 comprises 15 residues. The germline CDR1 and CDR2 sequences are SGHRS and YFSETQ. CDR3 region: CASSSGTADNYGYTF. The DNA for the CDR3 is TGCGCCAGCAGCTCCGGGACAGCCGATAACTATGGCTACACCTTC. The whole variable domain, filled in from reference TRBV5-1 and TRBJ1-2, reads KAGVTQTPRYLIKTRGQQVTLSCSPISGHRSVSWYQQTPGQGLQFLFEYFSETQRNKGNFPGRFSGRQFSNSRSEMNVSTLELGDSALYLCASSSGTADNYGYTFGSGTRLTVV.

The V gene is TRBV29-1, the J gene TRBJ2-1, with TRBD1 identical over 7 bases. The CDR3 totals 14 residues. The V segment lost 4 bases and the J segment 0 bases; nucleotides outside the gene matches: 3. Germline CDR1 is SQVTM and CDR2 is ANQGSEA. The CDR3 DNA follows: TGCAGCGTTGCCTACAGGGGCTCCTACAATGAGCAGTTCTTC. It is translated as CSVAYRGSYNEQFF.

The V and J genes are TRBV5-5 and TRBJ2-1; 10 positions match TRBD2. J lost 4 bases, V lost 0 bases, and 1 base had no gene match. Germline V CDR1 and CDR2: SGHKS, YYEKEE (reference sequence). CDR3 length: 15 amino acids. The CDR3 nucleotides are TGTGCCAGCAGCTTGGAACTAGCGGGGTACAATGAGCAGTTCTTC. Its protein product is CASSLELAGYNEQFF. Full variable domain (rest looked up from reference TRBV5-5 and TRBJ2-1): DAGVTQSPTHLIKTRGQQVTLRCSPISGHKSVSWYQQVLGQGPQFIFQYYEKEERGRGNFPDRFSARQFPNYSSELNVNALLLGDSALYLCASSLELAGYNEQFFGPGTRLTVL.